Below, one TCR beta chain is given with its context. What this receptor recognizes is not known. No quality values exist for individual bases; no much larger clone is one base distant. Other DNA sequences in the same sample also yield this CDR3. This sample is part of a study of shared clonotypes between healthy human individuals (dated by TCRdb to between 2020 and 2021). For the wider study: A couple of women and a few men aged 18 to 49 years were included in the cohort. For each donor, CD4 naive and CD4 memory were each run on three plates, CD8 naive on two plates, and CD8 memory on one plate. To estimate repertoire size and how much clonotypes are shared between individuals, the study performed deep sequencing of blood TCR repertoires from about 5 healthy adults. To increase sequencing depth and limit assay-specific biases, different laboratories used diverse techniques to prepare libraries and sequence TCR repertoires. Per donor, leukapheresis produced somewhere between about 0.9 and 9 billion PBMCs. Summary of the overall study and its limitations: Pairwise subsampling indicated that sequencing depth was expected to affect the degree of clonotype sharing among donors. Rarefaction of sorted-subset datasets indicated incomplete sequencing despite the large sequencing depth. About 4.5% of naive CD4, 3.5% of naive CD8, approximately 2% of memory CD4, and approximately 0.4% of memory CD8 clonotypes were shared across several donors. Higher generation probabilities were observed for clonotypes shared by all four sorted-subset donors than for non-shared clonotypes. Naive subsets generally had larger estimated clonotype richness than memory subsets did. Only blood was sampled, and tissue TCR repertoires likely differ from those in blood. Because the study included a small number of donors, the genetic and exposure-history diversity represented was limited.

Donors were healthy HIV-negative adults with no recently reported acute infections or vaccinations. Only Caucasian adults living in Nashville, Tennessee, USA were represented among the donors. Magnetic negative selection was used to enrich CD4+ T cells, after which naive cells were positively selected on CD45RA and the negative fraction became the memory subset. Blood was collected by leukapheresis, and PBMCs were isolated by Ficoll-Histopaque density gradient centrifugation and then cryopreserved in liquid nitrogen vapor phase. Purity and quantity of every magnetically sorted T cell population were checked by analytical flow cytometry. Genomic DNA was isolated from each sorted fraction and quantified by UV absorbance on a Nanodrop 2000c. V loses 3 bases, J loses 5 bases, and the germline ends lie 8 bases apart. The CDR3, cysteine through phenylalanine, is 11 amino acids long. CDR3 DNA only is kept here, 33 bases in frame from base 1. Sequences DFQATT (CDR1) and SNEGSKA (CDR2) are obtained from the germline V gene (reference sequence).

Using the deep immunoSEQ assay, multiplex PCR amplified TCR CDR3 regions from genomic DNA. Genomic DNA extracted from each cell subset was distributed evenly over all wells of several immunoSEQ 96-well plates, and each plate served as one replicate. For sorted subsets, about 200 ng genomic DNA, equal to approximately 30,000 T cell genomes, was loaded into each replicate PCR. The purified libraries were quantified using a Qubit 3.0 fluorometer, sized with a Bioanalyzer 2100, and then quantified again using the KAPA Library Quantification kit. Every immunoSEQ 96-well plate was sequenced on a separate single-read 150-cycle Illumina NextSeq 550 flow cell. Concerning the study's data processing: Because only junctional sequences without quality scores were contained in the immunoSEQ output, filtering matching that applied to full-length reads could not be performed. To assign V/J genes and CDR3, sequences were annotated against IMGT germline references using PyIR, a Python wrapper for IgBLAST v1.9. Reads were removed for weak V/J assignments (E-value above 1e-6), missing CDR3, stop codons, out-of-frame junctions, or ambiguous translated residues. V3J clonotypes were defined as sequences sharing the same inferred V gene, J gene, and CDR3 amino acid sequence. Percentage overlap between repertoires was calculated by dividing the number of shared unique clonotypes by the size of the smaller repertoire. Repertoire richness was assessed with RTK rarefaction, the Chao1 estimator, and Recon v2.1 estimates of unobserved clonotypes. OLGA was used to compute generation probabilities for all TCRbeta clonotypes that the gDNA method yielded from a few donors. The immuneACCESS repertoire file appears here via TCRdb, limited to in-frame rearrangements. These files lack a portion of the clones; in checked studies, under half of the deficit traces to unresolved V genes, and the cause of the others is not known. The DNA was the basis for D and trimming; V, J and clone size are from that table. For this sample there are some 2,400,000 clones; nearly 97% appear just once. The top ten hold about 0.13% of the sample.

The source is a man between 18 and 35 years old in good health. Sequencing was done on a sample of naive CD4+ T cells sorted from blood. Explained via the paper, the cell subset or site label denotes: CD45RA+ positively selected. The V and J segments used are TRBV20-1 and TRBJ2-7; the D gene lacks a confident call. The CDR3 is CSASGRDEQYF. In nucleotides, the sequence is TGCAGTGCTAGCGGGCGCGACGAGCAGTACTTC.